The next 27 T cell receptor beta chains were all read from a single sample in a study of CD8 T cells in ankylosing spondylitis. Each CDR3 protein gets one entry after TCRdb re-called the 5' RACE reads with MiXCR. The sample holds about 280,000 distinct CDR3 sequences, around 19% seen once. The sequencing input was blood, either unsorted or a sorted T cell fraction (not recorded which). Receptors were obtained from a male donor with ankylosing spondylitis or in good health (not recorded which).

CDR3 region: CATQASGGSGDTQYF. The CDR3 nucleotides are TGTGCCACCCAAGCGAGCGGGGGTTCCGGAGATACGCAGTATTTT. The chain uses TRBV28 and TRBJ2-3; 8 bases map to TRBD2. The ends lost 10 bases at V and 5 bases at J; junction bases unmatched: 14. CDR1 and CDR2 (germline): MDHEN, SYDVKM. There are 15 residues in the CDR3. Full variable domain (remainder filled in from reference TRBV28 and TRBJ2-3): DVKVTQSSRYLVKRTGEKVFLECVQDMDHENMFWYRQDPGLGLRLIYFSYDVKMKEKGDIPEGYSVSREKKERFSLILESASTNQTSMYLCATQASGGSGDTQYFGPGTRLTVL.

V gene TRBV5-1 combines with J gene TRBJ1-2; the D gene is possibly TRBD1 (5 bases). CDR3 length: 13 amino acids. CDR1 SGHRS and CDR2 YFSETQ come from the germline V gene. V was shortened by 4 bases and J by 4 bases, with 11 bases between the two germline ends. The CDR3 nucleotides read TGCGCCAGCAGCGAGGGGACGAGCTATGGCTACACCTTC. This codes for CASSEGTSYGYTF.

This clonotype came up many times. CDR3 nucleotide sequence: TGCAGTGCTAGACCAACCGGGACTAGCACAGATACGCAGTATTTT. This encodes CSARPTGTSTDTQYF. The gene calls are TRBV20-1 and TRBJ2-3; weak D call: TRBD2 (6 bases). The length of the CDR3 is 15 residues. CDR1 and CDR2 from the germline V gene are DFQATT and SNEGSKA (reference sequence). Trimming left V 2 bases short and J 0 bases short, with 12 bases between.

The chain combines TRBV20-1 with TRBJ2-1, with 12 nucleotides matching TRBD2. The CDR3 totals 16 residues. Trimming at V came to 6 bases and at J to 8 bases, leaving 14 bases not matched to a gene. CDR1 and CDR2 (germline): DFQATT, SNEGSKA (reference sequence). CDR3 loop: CSASPPTSGRKDEQFF. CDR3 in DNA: TGCAGTGCAAGCCCCCCCACTAGCGGGAGGAAGGATGAGCAGTTCTTC.

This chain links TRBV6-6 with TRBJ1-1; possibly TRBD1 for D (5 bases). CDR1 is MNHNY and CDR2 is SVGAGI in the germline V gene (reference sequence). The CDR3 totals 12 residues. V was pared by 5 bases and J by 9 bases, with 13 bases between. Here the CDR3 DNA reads TGTGCCAGCAGTCACGGGGGGACTCAAGCTTTCTTT. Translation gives CASSHGGTQAFF.

The DNA of the CDR3 is TGCGCCAGCAGCCCCCCCGGGACCCAAGAGACCCAGTACTTC. Amino acids: CASSPPGTQETQYF. The V and J genes are TRBV5-1 and TRBJ2-5; D possibly uses TRBD1 or TRBD2 (5 bases each). Germline V gene data show CDR1 as SGHRS and CDR2 as YFSETQ. The CDR3 has 14 amino acids. V lost 4 bases and J 1 base, leaving 11 bases between the germline ends.

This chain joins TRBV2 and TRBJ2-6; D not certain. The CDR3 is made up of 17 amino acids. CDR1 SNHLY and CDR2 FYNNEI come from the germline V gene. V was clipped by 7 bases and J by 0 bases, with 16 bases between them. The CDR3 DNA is TGTGCCAGCAAGCTCGAGGACCTTTCCTCTGGGGCCAACGTCCTGACTTTC. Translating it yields CASKLEDLSSGANVLTF.

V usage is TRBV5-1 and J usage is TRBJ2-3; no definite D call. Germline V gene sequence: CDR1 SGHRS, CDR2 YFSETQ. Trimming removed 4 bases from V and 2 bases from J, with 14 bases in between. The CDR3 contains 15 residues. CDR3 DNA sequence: TGCGCCAGCAGCCTCGCCGGGCCCGACACAGATACGCAGTATTTT. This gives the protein CASSLAGPDTDTQYF.

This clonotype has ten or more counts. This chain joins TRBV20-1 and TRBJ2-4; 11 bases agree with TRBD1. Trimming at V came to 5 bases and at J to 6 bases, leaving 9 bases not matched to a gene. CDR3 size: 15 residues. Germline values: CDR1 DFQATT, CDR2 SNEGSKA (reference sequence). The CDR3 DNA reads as TGCAGTGCTGCGAAATCCGGGACAGGGGGAAACATTCAGTACTTC. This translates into CSAAKSGTGGNIQYF.

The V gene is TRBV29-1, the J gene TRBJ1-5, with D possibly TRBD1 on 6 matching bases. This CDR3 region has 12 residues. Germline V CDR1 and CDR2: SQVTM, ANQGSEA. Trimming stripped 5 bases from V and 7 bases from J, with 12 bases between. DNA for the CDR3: TGCAGCGTTTTACAGGGCGGGCAGCCCCAGCATTTT. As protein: CSVLQGGQPQHF.

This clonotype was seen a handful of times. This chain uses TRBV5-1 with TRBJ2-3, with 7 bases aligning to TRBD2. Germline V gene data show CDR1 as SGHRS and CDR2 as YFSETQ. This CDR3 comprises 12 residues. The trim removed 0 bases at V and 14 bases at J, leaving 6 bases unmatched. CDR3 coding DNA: TGCGCCAGCAGCTTGGCTAGCGGAGACGGGTATTTT. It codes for CASSLASGDGYF.

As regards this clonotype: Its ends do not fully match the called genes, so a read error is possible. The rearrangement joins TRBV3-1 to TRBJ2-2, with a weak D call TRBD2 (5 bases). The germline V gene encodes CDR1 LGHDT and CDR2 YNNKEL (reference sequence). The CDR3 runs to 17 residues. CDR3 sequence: CATSPEDGFANTGELFF. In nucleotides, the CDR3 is TGTGCCACCAGCCCGGAGGACGGATTCGCGAACACCGGGGAGCTGTTTTTT.

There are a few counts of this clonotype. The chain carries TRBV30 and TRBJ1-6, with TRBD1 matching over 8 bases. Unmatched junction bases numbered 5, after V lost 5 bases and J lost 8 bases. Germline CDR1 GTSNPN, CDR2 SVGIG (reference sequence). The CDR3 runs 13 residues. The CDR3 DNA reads TGTGCCTGGGGTACAGGGGGTTATTCACCCCTCCACTTT. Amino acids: CAWGTGGYSPLHF.

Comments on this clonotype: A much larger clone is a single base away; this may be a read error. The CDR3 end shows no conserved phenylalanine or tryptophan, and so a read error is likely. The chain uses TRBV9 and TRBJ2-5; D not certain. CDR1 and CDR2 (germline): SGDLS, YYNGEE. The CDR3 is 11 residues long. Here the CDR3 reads CASGVQETQYY. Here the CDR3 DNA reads TGTGCCAGCGGCGTACAAGAGACCCAGTACTAC.

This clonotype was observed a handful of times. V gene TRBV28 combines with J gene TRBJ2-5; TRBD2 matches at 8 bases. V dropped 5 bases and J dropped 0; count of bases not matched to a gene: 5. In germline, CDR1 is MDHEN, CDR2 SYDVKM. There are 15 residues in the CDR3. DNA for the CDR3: TGTGCCAGCAGTGAACTAGCGGATTACCAAGAGACCCAGTACTTC. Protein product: CASSELADYQETQYF.

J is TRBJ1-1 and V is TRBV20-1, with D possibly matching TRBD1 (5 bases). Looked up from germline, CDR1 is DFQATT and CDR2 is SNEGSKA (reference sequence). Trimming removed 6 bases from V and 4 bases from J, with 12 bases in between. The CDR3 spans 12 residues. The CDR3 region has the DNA TGCAGTGCCCTTCCGGGGGGCACTGAAGCTTTCTTT. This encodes CSALPGGTEAFF.

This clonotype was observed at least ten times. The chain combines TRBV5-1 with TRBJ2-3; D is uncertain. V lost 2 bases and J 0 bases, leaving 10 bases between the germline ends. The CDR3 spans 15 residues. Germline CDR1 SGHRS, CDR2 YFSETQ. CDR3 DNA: TGCGCCAGCAGCTTTAGTGGTTCTAGCACAGATACGCAGTATTTT. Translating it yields CASSFSGSSTDTQYF.

The CDR3 nucleotides read TGTGCCAGCAGCCGGGGACAGGGGGCCGGCTATGGCTACACCTTC. It codes for CASSRGQGAGYGYTF. The genes are TRBV9 and TRBJ1-2; 12 bases are shared with TRBD1. V dropped 4 bases and J dropped 4; count of bases not matched to a gene: 5. The CDR3 has 15 residues. Per the germline V gene, CDR1 is SGDLS and CDR2 is YYNGEE.

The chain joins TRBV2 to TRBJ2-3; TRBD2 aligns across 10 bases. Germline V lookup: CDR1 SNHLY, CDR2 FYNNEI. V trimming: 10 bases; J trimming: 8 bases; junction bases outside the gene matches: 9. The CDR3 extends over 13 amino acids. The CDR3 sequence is CATSGSSRGTQYF. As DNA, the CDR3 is TGTGCCACTAGCGGGAGTAGTAGAGGTACGCAGTATTTT.

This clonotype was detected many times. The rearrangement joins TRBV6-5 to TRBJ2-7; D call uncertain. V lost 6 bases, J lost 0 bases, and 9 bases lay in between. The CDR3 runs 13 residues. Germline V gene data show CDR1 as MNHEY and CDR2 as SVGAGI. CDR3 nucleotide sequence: TGTGCCAGCAGGTTCCCGAGCTCCTACGAGCAGTACGTC. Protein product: CASRFPSSYEQYV.

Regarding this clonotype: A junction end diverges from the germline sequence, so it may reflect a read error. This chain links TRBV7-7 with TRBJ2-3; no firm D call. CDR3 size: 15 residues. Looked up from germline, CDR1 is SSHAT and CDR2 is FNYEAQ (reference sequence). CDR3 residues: CVSSLGSAGRDTQYF. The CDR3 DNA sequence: TGTGTCAGCAGCTTAGGGTCGGCTGGGCGTGATACGCAGTATTTT.

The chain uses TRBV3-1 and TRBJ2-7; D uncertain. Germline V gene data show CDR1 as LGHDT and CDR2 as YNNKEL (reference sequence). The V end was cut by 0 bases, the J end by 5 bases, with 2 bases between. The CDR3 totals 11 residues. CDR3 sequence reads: CASSQENEQYV. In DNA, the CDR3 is TGTGCCAGCAGCCAAGAAAACGAGCAGTACGTC.

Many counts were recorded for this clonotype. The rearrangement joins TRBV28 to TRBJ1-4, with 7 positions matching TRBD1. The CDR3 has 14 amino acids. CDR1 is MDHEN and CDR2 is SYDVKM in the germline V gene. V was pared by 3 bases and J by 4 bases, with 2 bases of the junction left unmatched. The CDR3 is CASSFRQGNEKLFF. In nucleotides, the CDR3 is TGTGCCAGCAGTTTTAGACAGGGTAATGAAAAACTGTTTTTT.

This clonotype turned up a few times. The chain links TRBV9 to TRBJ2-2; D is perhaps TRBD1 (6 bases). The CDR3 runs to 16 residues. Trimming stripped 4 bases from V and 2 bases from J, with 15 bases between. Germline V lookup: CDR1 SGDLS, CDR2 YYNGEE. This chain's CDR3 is CASSLSQGRNTGELFF. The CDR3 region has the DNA TGTGCCAGCAGCCTCTCACAGGGACGAAACACCGGGGAGCTGTTTTTT.

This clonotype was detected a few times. The CDR3: CASSPQAGVNEQFF. The CDR3, as DNA: TGTGCCAGCAGCCCCCAAGCGGGAGTGAATGAGCAGTTCTTC. The chain combines TRBV9 with TRBJ2-1; 8 bases agree with TRBD2. Unmatched junction bases numbered 7, after V lost 4 bases and J lost 7 bases. CDR1 and CDR2 from the germline V gene are SGDLS and YYNGEE. The CDR3 length is 14 residues.

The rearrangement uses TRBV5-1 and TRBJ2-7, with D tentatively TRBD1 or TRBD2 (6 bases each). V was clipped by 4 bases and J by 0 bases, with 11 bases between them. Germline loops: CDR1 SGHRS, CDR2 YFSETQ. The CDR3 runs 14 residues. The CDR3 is CASSEGGSSYEQYV. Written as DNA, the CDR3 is TGCGCCAGCAGCGAGGGGGGTAGCTCCTACGAGCAGTACGTC.

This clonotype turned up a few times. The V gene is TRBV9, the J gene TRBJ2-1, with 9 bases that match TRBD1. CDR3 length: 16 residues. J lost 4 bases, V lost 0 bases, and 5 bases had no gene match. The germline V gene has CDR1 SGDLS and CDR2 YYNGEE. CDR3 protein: CASSVGMGTGYNEQFF. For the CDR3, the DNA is TGTGCCAGCAGCGTAGGAATGGGGACAGGGTACAATGAGCAGTTCTTC.